Shown below are 10 T cell receptor beta chains from a single sample sequenced in a study of T cells in Graves' hyperthyroidism and ophthalmopathy. There were TCR beta CDR3 regions amplified from RNA transcripts. The primer set for the first-round RT-PCR of the TCR CDR3 was HTBI. TCRdb redid the calling of the multiplex PCR reads with MiXCR, one entry per CDR3 protein. The sample has around 560,000 distinct CDR3 sequences; 16% are singletons. Specimen: blood. These receptors were obtained from a woman aged 18-29 years with Graves' hyperthyroidism.

V is TRBV7-9 and J is TRBJ2-1; 12 bases align to TRBD2. With V trimmed by 5 bases and J by 6 bases, 2 bases remained unmatched. Germline V CDR1 and CDR2: SEHNR, FQNEAQ (reference sequence). There are 14 residues in the CDR3. In DNA form, the CDR3 reads TGTGCCAGCAGCACACTAGCGGGAGGCAATGAGCAGTTCTTC. It specifies CASSTLAGGNEQFF.

This clonotype was detected only a few times. The V gene is TRBV19, the J gene TRBJ2-1; 7 bases fit TRBD2. This CDR3 has 15 residues. The V and J ends lost 6 bases and 0 bases, in that order; junction bases with no gene match: 5. Germline values: CDR1 LNHDA, CDR2 SQIVND (reference sequence). The chain's CDR3 is CASREGGSSYNEQFF. The CDR3 region has the DNA TGTGCCAGTAGGGAGGGCGGGAGCTCCTACAATGAGCAGTTCTTC.

This clonotype appeared many times. The J gene is TRBJ2-1, the V gene TRBV2; D remains ambiguous. This CDR3 is built from 10 residues. The V and J ends lost 6 bases and 5 bases respectively, with 2 bases between them. Germline loops: CDR1 SNHLY, CDR2 FYNNEI. CDR3 nucleotides: TGTGCCAGCAGAAACAATGAGCAGTTCTTC. This sequence encodes CASRNNEQFF.

This chain links TRBV12-3 or TRBV12-4 with TRBJ2-3, with TRBD2 identical over 9 bases. CDR3 length equals 15 residues. V dropped 6 bases and J dropped 10; count of bases not matched to a gene: 14. The CDR3 sequence is CASSQRAGGSLAQYF. CDR3 bases: TGTGCCAGCAGCCAGCGAGCGGGGGGTTCTTTGGCGCAGTATTTT.

Ten or more counts support this clonotype. The CDR3 here is CSARPPGVSTDTQYF. The DNA of the CDR3 is TGCAGTGCTAGACCCCCAGGGGTTAGCACAGATACGCAGTATTTT. The chain links TRBV20-1 to TRBJ2-3, with a possible D match to TRBD1 (6 bases). The CDR3 covers 15 residues. V was cut by 2 bases and J by 0 bases, with 12 bases left in between. CDR1 and CDR2 (germline): DFQATT, SNEGSKA (reference sequence).

The genes are TRBV10-2 and TRBJ2-7, with TRBD1 identical over 7 bases. Germline values: CDR1 WSHSY, CDR2 SAAADI. J was trimmed by 7 bases and V by 7 bases; bases with no gene match: 13. This CDR3 is built from 14 residues. CDR3 DNA sequence: TGCGCCAGCATATCCCGGGACAGTGCGGCGGAGCAGTACTTC. It is translated as CASISRDSAAEQYF.

V and J are TRBV24-1 and TRBJ2-7; 8 bases line up with TRBD1. The CDR3 is made up of 15 amino acids. CDR1 is KGHDR and CDR2 is SFDVKD in the germline V gene. Trimming at V came to 6 bases and at J to 4 bases, leaving 10 bases not matched to a gene. The CDR3 is CATSQGARGSYEQYF. The CDR3 nucleotides read TGTGCCACCAGTCAGGGGGCGAGGGGGTCTTACGAGCAGTACTTC.

The rearrangement links TRBV29-1 to TRBJ2-7; 7 nucleotides agree with TRBD2. Germline CDR1 SQVTM, CDR2 ANQGSEA. V lost 1 base and J lost 2; bases outside the gene matches: 2. This CDR3 comprises 13 residues. CDR3 sequence: CSVEAGGTYEQYF. CDR3 bases: TGCAGCGTTGAAGCGGGAGGCACCTACGAGCAGTACTTC.

This clonotype appeared many times. V is TRBV6-1 and J is TRBJ2-3; 9 positions match TRBD1. Trimming took 7 bases from V and 4 from J; bases not matched to a gene: 6. Looked up from germline, CDR1 is MNHNS and CDR2 is SASEGT. The CDR3 runs to 14 residues. The CDR3 nucleotides read TGTGCCAGCACAATTGACAGGGGGGCAGATACGCAGTATTTT. This encodes CASTIDRGADTQYF.

The chain links TRBV25-1 to TRBJ2-7, with TRBD1 matching over 9 bases. V shed 5 bases, J shed 2 bases, and the junction held 4 bases outside the gene matches. The V gene's germline CDR1 is MGHDK and CDR2 SYGVNS. The CDR3 contains 14 residues. CDR3 amino acids: CASSRTGETYEQYF. DNA of the CDR3: TGTGCCAGCAGTCGGACAGGGGAGACCTACGAGCAGTACTTC.